The 22 T cell receptor beta chains given below trace back to one sample, sequenced in a study of OX40 agonist ivuxolimab in advanced cancers. The protocol was immunoSEQ multiplex PCR, while the TCRdb copy is restricted to in-frame clones and leaves out a portion. The repertoire holds 65,000 to 95,000 clones, with about 92% as singletons. Here the sequenced sample was CD4+ or CD8+ T cells sorted from blood, taken in a trial of the OX40 agonist ivuxolimab. The receptor set was obtained from an adult with an advanced solid tumor such as melanoma, head and neck, liver or kidney cancer.

This chain joins TRBV6-5 and TRBJ2-7; D might be TRBD1 or TRBD2, each matching 6 bases. V was trimmed by 6 bases and J by 0 bases, leaving 12 bases between them. The CDR3 is made up of 14 amino acids. The germline gives CDR1 MNHEY, CDR2 SVGAGI. Here the CDR3 DNA reads TGTGCCAGCAGCACAGGGAGGATCTCCTACGAGCAGTACTTC. This gives the protein CASSTGRISYEQYF.

V and J are TRBV6-1 and TRBJ2-3; 9 nucleotides agree with TRBD2. The CDR3 covers 17 residues. V lost 5 bases and J lost 4; bases outside the gene matches: 13. Looked up from germline, CDR1 is MNHNS and CDR2 is SASEGT. The CDR3 DNA sequence: TGTGCCAGCAGTAAAGGTAGCGGGGGCGCAGGGCCAGATACGCAGTATTTT. Protein: CASSKGSGGAGPDTQYF.

The J gene is TRBJ2-7, the V gene TRBV6-1; D not certain. Looked up from germline, CDR1 is MNHNS and CDR2 is SASEGT. This CDR3 has 11 residues. V lost 6 bases and J 9 bases, leaving 12 bases between the germline ends. Here the CDR3 DNA reads TGTGCCAGCAGAGATCAGGTCATGCAGTACTTC. As protein: CASRDQVMQYF.

The chain has TRBV25-1 and TRBJ1-1; 8 positions agree with TRBD1. The V and J ends lost 4 bases and 6 bases, in that order; junction bases with no gene match: 7. Germline V gives CDR1 MGHDK, CDR2 SYGVNS. This CDR3 is 14 amino acids long. The CDR3 here is CASSAIPGGAEAFF. The CDR3, as DNA: TGTGCCAGCAGTGCAATCCCAGGGGGCGCTGAAGCTTTCTTT.

The V and J genes are TRBV27 and TRBJ1-6; D may be TRBD1 (5 bases). Germline loops: CDR1 MNHEY, CDR2 SMNVEV (reference sequence). The V gene lost 5 bases and the J gene lost 6 bases, with 14 bases spanning the gap. The CDR3 contains 15 residues. The CDR3 is CASSAREGPNSPLHF. The CDR3 nucleotides are TGTGCCAGCAGTGCTCGTGAGGGGCCTAATTCACCCCTCCACTTT.

CDR3 residues: CASSLVRQETQYF. CDR3 in DNA: TGTGCCAGCAGCTTAGTCAGGCAAGAGACCCAGTACTTC. The genes are TRBV7-2 and TRBJ2-5; D call uncertain. This CDR3 has 13 amino acids. The germline CDR1 and CDR2 sequences are SGHTA and FQGNSA. The V and J ends lost 1 base and 2 bases respectively, with 5 bases between them.

The chain links TRBV7-9 to TRBJ1-4, with 8 bases fitting TRBD1. The CDR3 has 16 residues. V lost 5 bases, J lost 5 bases, and 10 bases stayed unmatched. CDR1 and CDR2 from the germline V gene are SEHNR and FQNEAQ (reference sequence). The CDR3 region is CASSADRTGTNEKLFF. CDR3 DNA sequence: TGTGCCAGCAGCGCCGACCGGACAGGGACGAATGAAAAACTGTTTTTT.

The chain is built from TRBV30 and TRBJ2-7, with a possible D match to TRBD2 (5 bases). V lost 0 bases and J 2 bases, leaving 8 bases between the germline ends. CDR1 and CDR2 (germline): GTSNPN, SVGIG (reference sequence). The length of the CDR3 is 13 residues. The CDR3 sequence is CAWSVEATYEQYF. The DNA of the CDR3 is TGTGCCTGGAGTGTGGAGGCTACCTACGAGCAGTACTTC.

Of note for this clone: Other DNA sequences in the same sample also yield this CDR3. The chain uses TRBV28 and TRBJ1-5; no reliable D call. V dropped 3 bases and J dropped 0 bases, with 9 bases sitting between them. CDR1 and CDR2 from the germline V gene are MDHEN and SYDVKM. This CDR3 is built from 15 residues. Here the CDR3 reads CASSLGGHSNQPQHF. CDR3 DNA sequence: TGTGCCAGCAGTTTGGGCGGCCATAGCAATCAGCCCCAGCATTTT.

V is TRBV5-1 and J is TRBJ2-3, with D possibly being TRBD1 or TRBD2 (5 bases each). Per germline, CDR1 SGHRS and CDR2 YFSETQ. The V gene lost 6 bases and the J gene lost 6 bases, with 17 bases spanning the gap. The CDR3 has 14 residues. CDR3 sequence reads: CASTPRAGRDTQYF. CDR3 DNA sequence: TGCGCCAGCACCCCGAGGGCAGGGCGGGATACGCAGTATTTT.

In the case of this clone: The same CDR3 is also encoded by other DNA sequences in this sample. V and J are TRBV18 and TRBJ2-2; D is unclear. Trimming removed 3 bases at V and 2 bases at J, with 1 base between. Germline V CDR1 and CDR2: KGHSH, LQKENI. CDR3 length: 12 residues. In DNA, the CDR3 is TGTGCCAGCTCACCTAACACCGGGGAGCTGTTTTTT. Amino acids: CASSPNTGELFF.

The chain joins TRBV7-8 to TRBJ2-3, with 7 bases aligning to TRBD1. CDR1 is SGHVS and CDR2 is FQNEAQ in the germline V gene. Trimming cost V 4 bases and J 6 bases; bases outside gene matches: 10. The CDR3 is 15 amino acids. The CDR3 region is CASSSTGVRVDTQYF. The CDR3 DNA follows: TGTGCCAGCAGCTCTACAGGGGTAAGAGTCGATACGCAGTATTTT.

This clone was seen only once. This rearrangement joins TRBV5-1 to TRBJ2-1; tentative D call: TRBD2 (5 bases). The CDR3 has 14 amino acids. V was cut by 6 bases and J by 1 base, with 11 bases left in between. The germline V gene has CDR1 SGHRS and CDR2 YFSETQ. This CDR3 is CASNLAGSYNEQFF. In nucleotides, the CDR3 is TGCGCCAGCAATCTGGCGGGTTCCTACAATGAGCAGTTCTTC. Supplemented by reference TRBV5-1 and TRBJ2-1, the full variable domain reads KAGVTQTPRYLIKTRGQQVTLSCSPISGHRSVSWYQQTPGQGLQFLFEYFSETQRNKGNFPGRFSGRQFSNSRSEMNVSTLELGDSALYLCASNLAGSYNEQFFGPGTRLTVL.

The rearrangement links TRBV28 to TRBJ2-2, with unresolved D. V lost 5 bases, J lost 6 bases, and 16 bases lay in between. Per the germline V gene, CDR1 is MDHEN and CDR2 is SYDVKM. The CDR3 contains 15 residues. CDR3 in amino acids: CASSPLKVRPGELFF. In DNA, the CDR3 is TGTGCCAGCAGTCCGCTAAAAGTTCGCCCCGGGGAGCTGTTTTTT.

The genes are TRBV7-2 and TRBJ2-7; possible D gene TRBD2, 6 bases. V was clipped by 2 bases and J by 2 bases, with 13 bases between them. Germline V gene data show CDR1 as SGHTA and CDR2 as FQGNSA. CDR3 length: 15 residues. CDR3 sequence (DNA): TGTGCCAGCAGCTTATCACGCGGGGCCACCTACGAGCAGTACTTC. It translates to CASSLSRGATYEQYF.

J is TRBJ2-1 and V is TRBV6-4, with TRBD2 matching 10 bases. Per germline, CDR1 MRHNA and CDR2 SNTAGT. The CDR3 contains 13 residues. V gave up 7 bases and J gave up 4 bases; unmatched junction bases: 1. CDR3 amino acids: CASKREGYNEQFF. The CDR3 coding sequence is TGTGCCAGCAAGCGGGAGGGATACAATGAGCAGTTCTTC.

This sequence joins TRBV2 and TRBJ1-6; D call uncertain. Trimming removed 4 bases from V and 7 bases from J, with 14 bases in between. The CDR3 sequence is 15 residues long. The germline gives CDR1 SNHLY, CDR2 FYNNEI. The CDR3 nucleotides read TGTGCCAGCAGTGGCGGGGTCCGGGGAAATTCACCCCTCCACTTT. It is translated as CASSGGVRGNSPLHF.

This chain links TRBV5-1 with TRBJ2-2; 7 bases align to TRBD2. Unmatched junction bases numbered 5, after V lost 0 bases and J lost 6 bases. CDR1 and CDR2 (germline): SGHRS, YFSETQ. This CDR3 region has 15 residues. CDR3 protein: CASSLGSGTAGELFF. For the CDR3, the DNA is TGCGCCAGCAGCTTGGGGAGCGGGACTGCCGGGGAGCTGTTTTTT. Full variable domain (missing parts from reference TRBV5-1 and TRBJ2-2): KAGVTQTPRYLIKTRGQQVTLSCSPISGHRSVSWYQQTPGQGLQFLFEYFSETQRNKGNFPGRFSGRQFSNSRSEMNVSTLELGDSALYLCASSLGSGTAGELFFGEGSRLTVL.

The V and J genes are TRBV6-5 and TRBJ2-4; tentatively, D is TRBD2 (5 bases). Germline V gene data show CDR1 as MNHEY and CDR2 as SVGAGI. The V end was cut by 11 bases, the J end by 6 bases, with 17 bases between. The CDR3 has 13 residues. In DNA, the CDR3 is TGTGCCTGCGGAGAGGGAGCTACAAACATTCAGTACTTC. Translated, it gives CACGEGATNIQYF.

V usage is TRBV19 and J usage is TRBJ2-7; D is undetermined. The CDR3 sequence is 15 residues long. Germline V gene lookup returns CDR1 LNHDA and CDR2 SQIVND (reference sequence). Between the trimmed V and J ends, which lost 4 bases and 6 bases, there was a span of 19 bases. CDR3 nucleotide sequence: TGTGCCAGTAGTAAAGTGCTCTACGGAACTCTCGAGCAGTACTTC. Its protein product is CASSKVLYGTLEQYF.

The CDR3 reads CASRQQGPSYEQYF. In nucleotides, the CDR3 is TGTGCCAGCAGACAACAGGGGCCCTCCTACGAGCAGTACTTC. V is TRBV2 and J is TRBJ2-7; 7 bases are shared with TRBD1. CDR1 and CDR2 from the germline V gene are SNHLY and FYNNEI. After removal of 6 bases from V and 0 bases from J, the junction contained 5 bases not matched to a gene. The CDR3 is made up of 14 amino acids.

The genes are TRBV11-1 and TRBJ2-5, with TRBD1 identical over 9 bases. Per the germline V gene, CDR1 is SGHAT and CDR2 is FQDESV (reference sequence). This CDR3 contains 14 residues. V was clipped by 3 bases and J by 5 bases; unmatched bases: 4. The CDR3 coding sequence is TGTGCCAGCAGCTTGGACAGGGGTCGGGAGACCCAGTACTTC. Encoded protein: CASSLDRGRETQYF.